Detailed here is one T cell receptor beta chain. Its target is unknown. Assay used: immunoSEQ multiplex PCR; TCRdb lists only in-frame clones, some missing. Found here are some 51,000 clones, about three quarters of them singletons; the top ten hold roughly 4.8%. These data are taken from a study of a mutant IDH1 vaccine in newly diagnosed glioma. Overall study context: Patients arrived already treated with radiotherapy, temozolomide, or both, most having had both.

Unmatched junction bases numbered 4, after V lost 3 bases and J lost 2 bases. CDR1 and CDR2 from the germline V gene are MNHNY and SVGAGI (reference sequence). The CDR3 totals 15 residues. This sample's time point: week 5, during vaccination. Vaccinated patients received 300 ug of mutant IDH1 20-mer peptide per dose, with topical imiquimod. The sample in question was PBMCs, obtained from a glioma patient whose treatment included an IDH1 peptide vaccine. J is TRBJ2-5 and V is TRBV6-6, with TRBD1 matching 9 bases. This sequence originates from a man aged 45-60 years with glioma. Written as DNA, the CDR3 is TGTGCCAGCAGTTATTCGGGACAGGGACAAGAGACCCAGTACTTC. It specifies CASSYSGQGQETQYF.